The 15 T cell receptor beta chains reported below all come from one sample, sequenced in a study of regulatory T cells in long-lasting Graves disease. Described time point: newly diagnosed GD, antithyroid drugs for less than 3 months. Extracted PBMC RNA gave rise to the TCR library. Through Arm-PCR of CDR3 regions and iRepertoire HTBI primers, TCR beta libraries were built. TCRdb analysed the multiplex PCR reads with MiXCR anew, one entry per CDR3 protein. This sample has 380,000 or so distinct CDR3 sequences, with 16% found just once. This same sample was also part of a study on T cells in Graves' hyperthyroidism and ophthalmopathy.

The sample in question was peripheral blood mononuclear cells (PBMCs), obtained at new diagnosis, from a patient treated with antithyroid drugs. The receptors here all came from a woman between 18 and 29 years old with Graves disease.

This rearrangement joins TRBV3-1 to TRBJ2-3, with 13 bases lining up with TRBD2. With V trimmed by 0 bases and J by 5 bases, 8 bases remained unmatched. CDR3 length: 18 amino acids. CDR1 and CDR2 from the germline V gene are LGHDT and YNNKEL (reference sequence). The CDR3 coding sequence is TGTGCCAGCAGCCAAGAGCTCCGGGGACTAGCGGGATTAGATACGCAGTATTTT. Its translation is CASSQELRGLAGLDTQYF.

This chain connects TRBV12-3 or TRBV12-4 to TRBJ1-2, with 7 bases aligning to TRBD1. V shed 6 bases and J 4 bases; nucleotides not matched to a gene: 8. The CDR3 is 14 residues long. The CDR3 region has the DNA TGTGCCAGCAGAGAGGGGACAGCAACCTATGGCTACACCTTC. This gives the protein CASREGTATYGYTF.

This chain uses TRBV10-3 with TRBJ1-2; D is ambiguous. Germline CDR1 is ENHRY and CDR2 is SYGVKD. V lost 3 bases and J 6 bases, leaving 11 bases between the germline ends. The CDR3 has 13 residues. This CDR3 is CAISDRSSHGYTF. The CDR3 region has the DNA TGTGCCATCAGTGACAGGAGTTCGCATGGCTACACCTTC.

This clonotype was detected a few times. The genes are TRBV2 and TRBJ1-4; possible D gene TRBD1, 5 bases. CDR1 SNHLY and CDR2 FYNNEI come from the germline V gene. This CDR3 has 13 amino acids. The ends were cut back, 2 bases at V and 8 bases at J, with 9 bases in the middle. The CDR3 coding sequence is TGTGCCAGCAGTGAAATGGCAGGGGAAAAACTGTTTTTT. Translated, it gives CASSEMAGEKLFF.

Many counts were recorded for this clonotype. This sequence joins TRBV2 and TRBJ1-5, with D maybe TRBD1 (6 bases). CDR3 length: 13 residues. The germline V and J ends were trimmed by 4 bases and 4 bases, with 8 bases remaining between them. Germline V gene data show CDR1 as SNHLY and CDR2 as FYNNEI. In DNA, the CDR3 is TGTGCCAGCAGTGTCGGACAGAATCAGCCCCAGCATTTT. This gives the protein CASSVGQNQPQHF.

In this sample, this clonotype turned up many times. This sequence joins TRBV5-1 and TRBJ2-3; D perhaps matches TRBD1 (6 bases). This CDR3 region has 15 residues. Trimming took 5 bases from V and 0 from J, leaving 13 bases between them. Germline V gene lookup returns CDR1 SGHRS and CDR2 YFSETQ. The DNA of the CDR3 is TGCGCCAGCAGGGACGACAGGCTGAGCACAGATACGCAGTATTTT. Translated: CASRDDRLSTDTQYF.

This clonotype was counted many times. The V gene is TRBV11-1, the J gene TRBJ2-1, with 9 bases lining up with TRBD2. Germline-derived CDR1 and CDR2 are SGHAT and FQDESV (reference sequence). The CDR3 totals 15 residues. The ends lost 5 bases at V and 4 bases at J; junction bases unmatched: 6. The CDR3 protein is CASSKGLATYNEQFF. DNA for the CDR3: TGTGCCAGCAGCAAGGGACTAGCCACTTACAATGAGCAGTTCTTC.

The chain recombines TRBV6-5 with TRBJ1-2, with a tentative D call TRBD1 (6 bases). The ends were cut back, 2 bases at V and 7 bases at J, with 11 bases in the middle. The CDR3 is made up of 13 amino acids. Germline loops: CDR1 MNHEY, CDR2 SVGAGI. The CDR3: CASSYARGVGYTF. CDR3 DNA sequence: TGTGCCAGCAGTTACGCCAGGGGTGTTGGCTACACCTTC.

This clonotype showed up many times. CDR3 DNA sequence: TGTGCCAGCAGCTTAGTTTCAGGACTTAAAGAGACCCAGTACTTC. It codes for CASSLVSGLKETQYF. The chain combines TRBV13 with TRBJ2-1, with D possibly matching TRBD2 (5 bases). The last part of the DNA fits TRBJ2-5 better; the J call may be wrong. The CDR3 is made up of 15 amino acids. Germline CDR1 reads PRHDT; CDR2 reads FYEKMQ (reference sequence).

This clonotype was detected ten times or more. The chain joins TRBV12-5 to TRBJ2-7; D may be TRBD1 or TRBD2 (5 bases each). CDR1 and CDR2 (germline): LGHNT, FRNRAP. V was cut by 5 bases and J by 2 bases, with 16 bases left in between. This CDR3 contains 15 residues. Written as DNA, the CDR3 is TGTGCTAGTGGTGCCTCTCGGGACGGCGCCTACGAGCAGTACTTC. Amino acid sequence: CASGASRDGAYEQYF. The complete variable domain, with remaining parts taken from reference TRBV12-5 and TRBJ2-7, reads DARVTQTPRHKVTEMGQEVTMRCQPILGHNTVFWYRQTMMQGLELLAYFRNRAPLDDSGMPKDRFSAEMPDATLATLKIQPSEPRDSAVYFCASGASRDGAYEQYFGPGTRLTVT.

The sample holds a few counts of this clonotype. The chain combines TRBV5-1 with TRBJ1-3; 9 bases align to TRBD1. The germline CDR1 and CDR2 sequences are SGHRS and YFSETQ. The ends lost 3 bases at V and 1 base at J; junction bases unmatched: 5. The CDR3 is made up of 16 amino acids. CDR3: CASSSGTGKSGNTIYF. DNA for the CDR3: TGCGCCAGCAGCTCCGGGACAGGGAAATCTGGAAACACCATATATTTT.

In this sample, this clonotype turned up many times. The V gene is TRBV7-9, the J gene TRBJ2-1, with a tentative D call TRBD1 (5 bases). Germline CDR1 SEHNR, CDR2 FQNEAQ (reference sequence). V gave up 5 bases and J gave up 2 bases, with 19 bases separating them. The CDR3 runs to 17 residues. CDR3 DNA sequence: TGTGCCAGCAGCCCGATATTCAGGGTTGGGGCCTACAATGAGCAGTTCTTC. This translates into CASSPIFRVGAYNEQFF.

The sample holds a few counts of this clonotype. This chain joins TRBV15 and TRBJ2-3; 10 nucleotides line up with TRBD2. The CDR3 spans 18 residues. Trimming removed 0 bases from V and 3 bases from J; junction bases left unmatched: 9. The germline CDR1 and CDR2 sequences are LNHNV and YYDKDF (reference sequence). In nucleotides, the CDR3 is TGTGCCACCAGCAGAGAAAAGAGCGGGGGGGCAAGAACAGATACGCAGTATTTT. It encodes CATSREKSGGARTDTQYF.

About this clonotype: A single base separates this from a much larger clone, so it may be a read error. This chain joins TRBV3-1 and TRBJ2-1; 12 bases match TRBD2. The germline gives CDR1 LGHDT, CDR2 YNNKEL (reference sequence). The CDR3 totals 17 residues. The CDR3, as DNA: TGTGCCAGCAGCCCGACTAGCGGGGGATTCTCCTACAGTGAGCAGTTCTTC. The encoded protein is CASSPTSGGFSYSEQFF.

This clonotype was seen many times. The chain employs TRBV27 and TRBJ2-7; D is unclear. This CDR3 has 17 residues. The V gene lost 4 bases and the J gene lost 4 bases, with 23 bases spanning the gap. Germline-derived CDR1 and CDR2 are MNHEY and SMNVEV (reference sequence). This chain's CDR3 is CASSYRLGSVIGYEQYF. Written as DNA, the CDR3 is TGTGCCAGCAGTTACCGGTTGGGGTCGGTGATCGGATACGAGCAGTACTTC.